This record concerns one TCR beta chain sequence. Its cognate antigen is unknown. A read error may be the cause here, since a much bigger clone is one base away. CDR3 length: 13 residues. These data come from a study of glioma-infiltrating T cells. General study results and limits: Tissue and blood shared very few CDR3 sequences.

The iRepertoire nested amplicon-rescue multiplex PCR amplified TCR alpha and beta CDR3s from RNA. From the multiplex PCR reads, TCRdb called clonotypes with MiXCR, one entry per CDR3 protein. The repertoire holds 3,500 to 5,500 distinct CDR3 sequences, with roughly a quarter as singletons. The sequenced sample consisted of glioma tissue, nonneoplastic brain tissue, or PBMCs (not recorded which). This sequence was found in a human donor with low-grade glioma or glioblastoma, undergoing nonglioma brain surgery, or in good health (not recorded which). This chain connects TRBV12-3 or TRBV12-4 to TRBJ2-7, with D possibly matching TRBD1 (6 bases). The CDR3 DNA sequence: TGTACCAGCAGTTTGGGACACTCCTACGAGCAGTACTTC. Amino acid sequence: CTSSLGHSYEQYF.